This T cell receptor beta chain was captured by sequencing in a study of T cells in Graves' hyperthyroidism and ophthalmopathy. Overall study results and limits: In blood, most of the thyroid clonotypes expanded above 0.001 were also present.

A note on this clonotype: Its antigen is unknown.

Clinicians diagnosed patients from clinical symptoms, serum thyroxine and TRAb, thyroid ultrasound and orbital computed tomography. CDR3 length equals 15 residues. V lost 3 bases to trimming and J lost 3 bases; unmatched junction nucleotides: 5. From germline, CDR1 is SGHTA and CDR2 FQGTGA. It was RNA transcripts that yielded the amplified TCR beta CDR3 regions. With the HTBI primer set, the TCR CDR3 went through a first round of RT-PCR. TCRdb called the multiplex PCR reads again in MiXCR, with one record for every CDR3 protein. Among about 59,000 distinct CDR3 sequences listed, 53% were seen once. Sequenced: blood. The J gene is TRBJ2-5, the V gene TRBV7-3; 9 nucleotides align to TRBD2. The TCR was taken from a woman in her sixties or seventies with Graves' ophthalmopathy. CDR3 in amino acids: CASSFAGGFEETQYF. In nucleotides, the CDR3 is TGTGCCAGCAGCTTTGCGGGGGGGTTTGAAGAGACCCAGTACTTC.